Presented here are 9 T cell receptor beta chains from one specimen sequenced in a study of T cells after yellow fever vaccination. TCRdb redid the calling of the 5' RACE reads with MiXCR, one entry per CDR3 protein. The sample yields around 320,000 distinct CDR3 sequences, about 10% seen once. Sequencing was performed on CD4+ T cells sorted from PBMCs, taken 45 days after the yellow fever booster vaccination. Every receptor here comes from a young man who received the YFV17D yellow fever vaccine.

The chain employs TRBV12-3 or TRBV12-4 and TRBJ2-5; TRBD2 aligns across 11 bases. The CDR3 totals 16 residues. The V segment lost 5 bases and the J segment 5 bases; nucleotides outside the gene matches: 10. Written as DNA, the CDR3 is TGTGCCAGCAGTGCTCCCTTAGCGGGGGGGCCGGAGACCCAGTACTTC. This codes for CASSAPLAGGPETQYF.

This clonotype was detected many times. The V gene is TRBV5-1, the J gene TRBJ2-5; D is perhaps TRBD2 (6 bases). The germline V gene has CDR1 SGHRS and CDR2 YFSETQ. Trimming stripped 4 bases from V and 1 base from J, with 8 bases between. The CDR3 has 13 amino acids. The CDR3 loop reads CASSRDFQETQYF. Written as DNA, the CDR3 is TGCGCCAGCAGCCGGGACTTCCAAGAGACCCAGTACTTC.

The J gene is TRBJ2-3, the V gene TRBV10-3, with D hard to call. The CDR3 sequence is 13 residues long. Per the germline V gene, CDR1 is ENHRY and CDR2 is SYGVKD. Trimming stripped 3 bases from V and 4 bases from J, with 8 bases between. The CDR3 coding sequence is TGTGCCATCAGTGATGGTTTCGCAGATACGCAGTATTTT. Amino acid sequence: CAISDGFADTQYF.

The J gene is TRBJ2-1, the V gene TRBV18; no clear D. CDR1 is KGHSH, CDR2 LQKENI, per germline. The CDR3 totals 14 residues. Trimming removed 3 bases from V and 6 bases from J, with 12 bases in between. The CDR3 loop is CASSPRGSPNEQFF. CDR3 nucleotide sequence: TGTGCCAGCTCACCGAGAGGTTCCCCCAATGAGCAGTTCTTC.

In this sample, this clonotype turned up once. The J gene is TRBJ2-2, the V gene TRBV12-3 or TRBV12-4; unclear D gene. Trimming left V 2 bases short and J 7 bases short, with 8 bases between. The CDR3 runs 13 residues. CDR3 DNA sequence: TGTGCCAGCAGTTTAAACTTCGGCGGGGAGCTGTTTTTT. Residues: CASSLNFGGELFF.

The chain combines TRBV7-8 with TRBJ2-7, with 8 bases that match TRBD1. The CDR3 length is 14 residues. Per the germline V gene, CDR1 is SGHVS and CDR2 is FQNEAQ. V shed 5 bases and J 7 bases; nucleotides not matched to a gene: 10. CDR3 DNA sequence: TGTGCCAGCAGCACAAGACGGACAGGGCAAGAGCAGTACTTC. As protein: CASSTRRTGQEQYF.

The V call is TRBV28, the J call TRBJ2-7; no clear D. The length of the CDR3 is 12 residues. Germline V gene sequence: CDR1 MDHEN, CDR2 SYDVKM. The V end was cut by 4 bases, the J end by 1 base, with 5 bases between. The CDR3 loop reads CASSSYSYEQYV. CDR3 bases: TGTGCCAGCAGTTCATATTCCTACGAGCAGTACGTC.

The chain combines TRBV2 with TRBJ2-6, with no clear D. V was trimmed by 5 bases and J by 2 bases, leaving 10 bases between them. CDR1 and CDR2 from the germline V gene are SNHLY and FYNNEI. The CDR3 has 15 amino acids. CDR3 DNA sequence: TGTGCCAGCAGTTCTACACATGCTGGGGCCAACGTCCTGACTTTC. This sequence encodes CASSSTHAGANVLTF.

This clonotype was counted only a few times. The chain combines TRBV6-5 with TRBJ2-3, with D unresolved. CDR3 length equals 15 residues. CDR1 MNHEY and CDR2 SVGAGI come from the germline V gene. Trimming left V 5 bases short and J 5 bases short, with 17 bases between. CDR3 sequence: CASSPTWPPEDTQYF. CDR3 DNA: TGTGCCAGCAGTCCAACCTGGCCGCCAGAAGATACGCAGTATTTT.